This T cell receptor beta chain appears in the sequencing data of a study of CD8+ T cells in alopecia areata. Peripheral blood, together with lesional scalp punch biopsies, was collected from alopecia areata patients. Trimming stripped 4 bases from V and 8 bases from J, with 9 bases between. From germline, CDR1 is SGHRS and CDR2 YFSETQ. This CDR3 region has 11 residues. Findings of the study overall: With patients, TCR sharing proved less clear than in mice, a difference possibly related to HLA. Scalp lesions, especially in alopecia totalis/universalis, had higher clonality than normal scalp.

In the case of this clone: No antigen is known for it.

RNA, once extracted, was reverse transcribed into cDNA for use as the sequencing template. TCRdb's table, derived via immunoSEQ multiplex PCR, lists solely in-frame clones and lacks some. The data hold 98,000 or so clones, with under 60% observed a single time. The TCR originated in a human donor with alopecia areata. Sequenced: NKG2D-low CD8+ T cells sorted from blood. The rearrangement uses TRBV5-1 and TRBJ1-1, with D possibly being TRBD1 (5 bases). The CDR3 DNA follows: TGCGCCAGCAGCAGGACATCCGAAGCTTTCTTT. It codes for CASSRTSEAFF.